Listed here are 30 T cell receptor beta chains from one sample, sequenced in a study of cytomegalovirus exposure and HLA in healthy donors. Libraries were prepared by immunoSEQ multiplex PCR; TCRdb keeps only in-frame clonotypes and omits some of them. Of 200,000 to 300,000 clones listed, roughly 91% are singletons. Sequences were obtained from PBMCs. The source of these receptors is a woman aged 25 to 39 in good health and CMV-seronegative.

The gene calls are TRBV12-5 and TRBJ1-1; 10 bases agree with TRBD1. V shed 1 base and J 5 bases; nucleotides not matched to a gene: 7. The CDR3 length is 16 residues. Germline V gene lookup returns CDR1 LGHNT and CDR2 FRNRAP. The CDR3 protein is CASGLDDRGLWTEAFF. The CDR3 nucleotides are TGTGCTAGTGGTTTGGACGACAGGGGGCTGTGGACTGAAGCTTTCTTT.

This clone appeared once. The chain is built from TRBV10-3 and TRBJ1-2; 7 nucleotides line up with TRBD1. The germline gives CDR1 ENHRY, CDR2 SYGVKD. The trim removed 3 bases at V and 11 bases at J, leaving 3 bases unmatched. The CDR3 runs 11 residues. In nucleotides, the CDR3 is TGTGCCATCAGTGACAGGGGGAGGTACACCTTC. It codes for CAISDRGRYTF.

The V call is TRBV11-1, the J call TRBJ2-6; D is possibly TRBD2 (5 bases). V was trimmed by 3 bases and J by 2 bases, leaving 5 bases between them. The CDR3 consists of 14 residues. Germline V gene data show CDR1 as SGHAT and CDR2 as FQDESV (reference sequence). The CDR3 sequence: CASSFGAGANVLTF. The CDR3 DNA sequence: TGTGCCAGCAGCTTCGGGGCTGGGGCCAACGTCCTGACTTTC. Based on the CDR3 plus reference TRBV11-1 and TRBJ2-6, the full variable domain is EAEVAQSPRYKITEKSQAVAFWCDPISGHATLYWYRQILGQGPELLVQFQDESVVDDSQLPKDRFSAERLKGVDSTLKIQPAELGDSAMYLCASSFGAGANVLTFGAGSRLTVL.

The V gene is TRBV28, the J gene TRBJ2-3, with TRBD2 as a possible D gene (6 bases). From germline, CDR1 is MDHEN and CDR2 SYDVKM. This CDR3 spans 16 amino acids. Trimming cost V 5 bases and J 0 bases, with 15 bases left between them. CDR3 region: CASSAPRDSSTDTQYF. CDR3 sequence (DNA): TGTGCCAGCAGTGCCCCCCGGGACTCCAGCACAGATACGCAGTATTTT.

Only one count was recorded for this clone. This chain connects TRBV10-3 to TRBJ2-5; the match to TRBD1 covers 10 bases. Germline lookup yields CDR1 ENHRY and CDR2 SYGVKD. CDR3 length: 13 residues. Trimming took 5 bases from V and 5 from J; bases not matched to a gene: 2. In nucleotides, the CDR3 is TGTGCCATCAGTTGGGACAGGGGCGAGACCCAGTACTTC. Its translation is CAISWDRGETQYF.

The chain carries TRBV6-5 and TRBJ2-7, with 8 bases fitting TRBD1. Germline trimming cut 5 bases from V and 5 bases from J; bases unmatched to any gene: 11. The CDR3 runs 15 residues. CDR1 is MNHEY, CDR2 SVGAGI, per germline. CDR3 loop: CASSALQGARDEQYF. The CDR3 DNA sequence: TGTGCCAGCAGTGCGTTGCAGGGGGCGCGCGACGAGCAGTACTTC.

The rearrangement joins TRBV4-3 to TRBJ1-5, with TRBD1 as a possible D gene (5 bases). Germline-derived CDR1 and CDR2 are LGHNA and YSLEER. Trimming shortened V by 4 bases and J by 7 bases, and 17 bases separated the two germline ends. The CDR3 runs 15 residues. The CDR3 bases are TGCGCCAGCAGCCGCTCTTCGGAGGGACCCCAGCCCCAGCATTTT. The encoded protein is CASSRSSEGPQPQHF.

The genes are TRBV4-3 and TRBJ2-1; 7 nucleotides align to TRBD2. From germline, CDR1 is LGHNA and CDR2 YSLEER. CDR3 length equals 19 residues. V was pared by 1 base and J by 0 bases, with 12 bases of the junction left unmatched. The CDR3 nucleotides are TGCGCCAGCAGCCAAGTACCCCCCCCTAGCGGTAGCTCCTACAATGAGCAGTTCTTC. This gives the protein CASSQVPPPSGSSYNEQFF.

About this clone itself: Other DNA sequences from this sample encode an identical CDR3 as well. V is TRBV18 and J is TRBJ2-7; maybe TRBD1 (5 bases). The V gene lost 0 bases and the J gene lost 3 bases, with 6 bases spanning the gap. Germline V lookup: CDR1 KGHSH, CDR2 LQKENI. The CDR3 extends over 13 amino acids. This chain's CDR3 is CASSPPDSYEQYF. The CDR3 DNA is TGTGCCAGCTCACCACCCGACAGCTACGAGCAGTACTTC. Based on the CDR3 plus reference TRBV18 and TRBJ2-7, the full variable domain is NAGVMQNPRHLVRRRGQEARLRCSPMKGHSHVYWYRQLPEEGLKFMVYLQKENIIDESGMPKERFSAEFPKEGPSILRIQQVVRGDSAAYFCASSPPDSYEQYFGPGTRLTVT.

This clone was detected a few times. This chain joins TRBV7-6 and TRBJ2-2; weak D call: TRBD2 (5 bases). The CDR3 is 15 amino acids. Per the germline V gene, CDR1 is SGHVS and CDR2 is FNYEAQ. Trimming removed 5 bases at V and 5 bases at J, with 15 bases between. CDR3 sequence reads: CASSEERSWTGELFF. In nucleotides, the CDR3 is TGTGCCAGCAGCGAGGAGCGGTCGTGGACCGGGGAGCTGTTTTTT.

This chain connects TRBV4-1 to TRBJ1-4; 7 nucleotides line up with TRBD1. The J segment lost 10 bases and the V segment lost 2 bases, leaving 10 bases of the junction unmatched. The CDR3 covers 15 residues. Germline V gives CDR1 MGHRA, CDR2 YSYEKL. This chain's CDR3 is CASSQLHRGRGKLFF. The CDR3 coding sequence is TGCGCCAGCAGCCAACTTCACAGGGGAAGGGGAAAACTGTTTTTT.

To note about this clone: Other DNA sequences within the sample encode an identical CDR3. The rearrangement uses TRBV27 and TRBJ1-5, with a weak D call TRBD1 (6 bases). CDR3 size: 14 residues. Germline V CDR1 and CDR2: MNHEY, SMNVEV (reference sequence). V was shortened by 3 bases and J by 4 bases, with 10 bases between the two germline ends. In DNA, the CDR3 is TGTGCCAGCAGTTTTGGGCAGGGGAATCAGCCCCAGCATTTT. Translated, it gives CASSFGQGNQPQHF.

This chain joins TRBV9 and TRBJ2-1; TRBD2 matches at 10 bases. CDR3 length: 14 amino acids. Germline loops: CDR1 SGDLS, CDR2 YYNGEE. Trimming removed 0 bases from V and 7 bases from J; junction bases left unmatched: 1. CDR3 amino acids: CASSVVTSGNEQFF. The CDR3 region has the DNA TGTGCCAGCAGCGTAGTGACTAGCGGGAATGAGCAGTTCTTC.

This rearrangement joins TRBV7-9 to TRBJ2-3; D is perhaps TRBD1 or TRBD2 (5 bases each). The CDR3 length is 14 residues. In germline, CDR1 is SEHNR, CDR2 FQNEAQ (reference sequence). V was clipped by 5 bases and J by 0 bases, with 9 bases between them. CDR3: CASSPGTSTDTQYF. The CDR3 bases are TGTGCCAGCAGCCCCGGGACCAGCACAGATACGCAGTATTTT.

This sequence joins TRBV7-6 and TRBJ2-7; the match to TRBD2 covers 10 bases. This CDR3 contains 16 residues. The J segment lost 0 bases and the V segment lost 6 bases, leaving 8 bases of the junction unmatched. Germline CDR1 SGHVS, CDR2 FNYEAQ. The CDR3 region has the DNA TGTGCCAGCAGTTATGGAGCGGGAGGGAGCTCCTACGAGCAGTACTTC. Its protein is CASSYGAGGSSYEQYF.

V usage is TRBV27 and J usage is TRBJ2-3; no clear D gene. The V end lost 2 bases, the J end lost 6 bases, and 12 bases lay between the germline ends. Germline assignment: CDR1 MNHEY and CDR2 SMNVEV (reference sequence). The CDR3 is made up of 14 amino acids. The CDR3 region has the DNA TGTGCCAGCAGTTTAGGGGTCGGAGTGGATACGCAGTATTTT. Its translation: CASSLGVGVDTQYF.

This clone has just one count. The chain joins TRBV6-4 to TRBJ1-1; D ambiguous. There are 15 residues in the CDR3. Deletions cut 6 bases from V and 8 bases from J, with 22 bases between. Germline CDR1 is MRHNA and CDR2 is SNTAGT. The CDR3 sequence is CASSPGPTRASEAFF. In DNA, the CDR3 is TGTGCCAGCAGCCCTGGCCCTACGCGGGCTTCCGAAGCTTTCTTT.

The chain uses TRBV7-3 and TRBJ1-1; 9 bases align to TRBD1. J gave up 2 bases and V 5 bases, and 3 bases lay outside the gene matches. The CDR3 is 14 residues long. Germline V lookup: CDR1 SGHTA, CDR2 FQGTGA. DNA of the CDR3: TGTGCCAGCAGCCCGGGACAGGGAAACACTGAAGCTTTCTTT. Residues: CASSPGQGNTEAFF.

The V call is TRBV9, the J call TRBJ2-7, with 9 positions matching TRBD1. This CDR3 is 15 amino acids long. CDR1 and CDR2 (germline): SGDLS, YYNGEE. The V gene end was trimmed by 4 bases and the J gene end by 4 bases; junction bases not matched to a gene: 9. CDR3 coding DNA: TGTGCCAGCAGCCCTAAAACCGGGACAGGGTACGAGCAGTACTTC. Translated, it gives CASSPKTGTGYEQYF.

The chain couples TRBV11-2 to TRBJ2-1; 11 nucleotides match TRBD2. V gave up 1 base and J gave up 6 bases; unmatched junction bases: 2. From germline, CDR1 is SGHAT and CDR2 FQNNGV. The CDR3 has 15 residues. The CDR3 protein is CASSLGLAGPNEQFF. CDR3 in DNA: TGTGCCAGCAGCTTAGGACTAGCGGGACCCAATGAGCAGTTCTTC.

The chain has TRBV2 and TRBJ2-5, with D perhaps being TRBD1 or TRBD2 (6 bases each). Trimming took 7 bases from V and 3 from J, leaving 12 bases between them. CDR1 and CDR2 from the germline V gene are SNHLY and FYNNEI. CDR3 size: 13 residues. CDR3 in DNA: TGTGCCAGCATTGGGGGGCGGGAAGAGACCCAGTACTTC. Residues: CASIGGREETQYF.

This clone was detected once. J is TRBJ2-3 and V is TRBV5-5; 10 nucleotides agree with TRBD2. Germline loops: CDR1 SGHKS, CDR2 YYEKEE (reference sequence). The CDR3 is 14 residues long. V lost 3 bases, J lost 5 bases, and 3 bases stayed unmatched. The CDR3 protein is CASSSRTSGDTQYF. CDR3 sequence (DNA): TGTGCCAGCAGCTCGCGGACTAGCGGAGATACGCAGTATTTT.

The sample holds one count of this clone. Other DNA sequences from this sample encode an identical CDR3 as well. V and J are TRBV5-1 and TRBJ1-4; 9 nucleotides match TRBD1. The CDR3 spans 14 residues. V gave up 0 bases and J gave up 8 bases; unmatched junction bases: 2. Germline lookup yields CDR1 SGHRS and CDR2 YFSETQ. CDR3 sequence: CASSLGGTGEKLFF. CDR3 DNA: TGCGCCAGCAGCTTGGGTGGGACAGGGGAAAAACTGTTTTTT.

J is TRBJ2-1 and V is TRBV5-1, with D tentatively TRBD2 (5 bases). V was cut by 4 bases and J by 5 bases, with 13 bases left in between. The CDR3 sequence is 14 residues long. CDR1 and CDR2 from the germline V gene are SGHRS and YFSETQ. CDR3 sequence reads: CASSRLSGDNEQFF. The CDR3, as DNA: TGCGCCAGCAGCAGACTAAGCGGCGACAATGAGCAGTTCTTC.

In nucleotides, the CDR3 is TGTGCCATAGCGGGAGTGGGCACAGATACGCAGTATTTT. It encodes CAIAGVGTDTQYF. The chain has TRBV10-3 and TRBJ2-3, with 8 bases aligning to TRBD2. The junction had 3 bases not matched to a gene; V was cut back by 9 bases and J by 1 base. From germline, CDR1 is ENHRY and CDR2 SYGVKD. CDR3 length equals 13 residues.

The V call is TRBV12-5, the J call TRBJ2-5; D remains ambiguous. The V gene lost 4 bases and the J gene lost 0 bases, with 12 bases spanning the gap. Per the germline V gene, CDR1 is LGHNT and CDR2 is FRNRAP. This CDR3 has 15 residues. This CDR3 is CASGSSQEYQETQYF. DNA for the CDR3: TGTGCTAGTGGTTCCTCCCAGGAGTACCAAGAGACCCAGTACTTC. Together with reference TRBV12-5 and TRBJ2-5, the CDR3 gives the full variable domain: DARVTQTPRHKVTEMGQEVTMRCQPILGHNTVFWYRQTMMQGLELLAYFRNRAPLDDSGMPKDRFSAEMPDATLATLKIQPSEPRDSAVYFCASGSSQEYQETQYFGPGTRLLVL.

The rearrangement joins TRBV4-2 to TRBJ2-3; 10 bases agree with TRBD2. V trimming: 0 bases; J trimming: 5 bases; junction bases outside the gene matches: 8. The CDR3 length is 17 residues. CDR1 and CDR2 (germline): LGHNA, YNFKEQ. In DNA, the CDR3 is TGTGCCAGCAGCCAAGATCTAACTAGCGGGGTGGGAGATACGCAGTATTTT. This sequence encodes CASSQDLTSGVGDTQYF.

This chain uses TRBV28 with TRBJ2-7, with 8 nucleotides matching TRBD1. Germline V CDR1 and CDR2: MDHEN, SYDVKM. The CDR3 is 15 amino acids. The V gene end was trimmed by 7 bases and the J gene end by 2 bases; junction bases not matched to a gene: 10. In nucleotides, the CDR3 is TGTGCCAGCACCGACCTGACAGGGGCCACCTACGAGCAGTACTTC. Its translation is CASTDLTGATYEQYF.

The DNA of the CDR3 is TGTGCCAGCAGTGGAGTTAGCTCTCCCACAGATACGCAGTATTTT. It translates to CASSGVSSPTDTQYF. This chain joins TRBV6-4 and TRBJ2-3; D unclear. V was trimmed by 4 bases and J by 2 bases, leaving 13 bases between them. This CDR3 comprises 15 residues. CDR1 and CDR2 from the germline V gene are MRHNA and SNTAGT.

J is TRBJ1-5 and V is TRBV2; TRBD1 matches at 7 bases. Germline-derived CDR1 and CDR2 are SNHLY and FYNNEI. This CDR3 contains 21 residues. Trimming cost V 4 bases and J 2 bases; bases outside gene matches: 23. The CDR3 here is CASSGTSTTGADFLGNQPQHF. The DNA for the CDR3 is TGTGCCAGCAGTGGAACCTCCACCACAGGGGCTGACTTTCTAGGCAATCAGCCCCAGCATTTT.